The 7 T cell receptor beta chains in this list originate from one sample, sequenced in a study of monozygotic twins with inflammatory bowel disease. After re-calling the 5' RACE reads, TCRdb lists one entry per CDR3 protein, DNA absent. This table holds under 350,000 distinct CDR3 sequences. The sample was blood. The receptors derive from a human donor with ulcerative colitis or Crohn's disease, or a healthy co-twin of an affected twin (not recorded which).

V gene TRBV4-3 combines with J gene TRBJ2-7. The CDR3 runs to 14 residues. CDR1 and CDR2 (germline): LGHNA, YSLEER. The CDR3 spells CASSQVVTSYEQYF.

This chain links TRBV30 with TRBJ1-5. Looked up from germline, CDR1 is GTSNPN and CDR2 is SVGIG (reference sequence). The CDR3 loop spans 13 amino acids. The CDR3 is CAWSVRNNQPQHF.

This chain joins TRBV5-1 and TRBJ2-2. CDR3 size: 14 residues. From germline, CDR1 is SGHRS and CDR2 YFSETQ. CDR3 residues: CASLPNVGIGELFF.

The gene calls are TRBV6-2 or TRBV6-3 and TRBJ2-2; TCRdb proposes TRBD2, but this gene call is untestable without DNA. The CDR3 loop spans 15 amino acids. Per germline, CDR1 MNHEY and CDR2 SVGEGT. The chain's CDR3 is CASSLTSGVAGELFF.

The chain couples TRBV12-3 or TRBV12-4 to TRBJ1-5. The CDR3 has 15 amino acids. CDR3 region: CASSLVAGPNQPQHF.

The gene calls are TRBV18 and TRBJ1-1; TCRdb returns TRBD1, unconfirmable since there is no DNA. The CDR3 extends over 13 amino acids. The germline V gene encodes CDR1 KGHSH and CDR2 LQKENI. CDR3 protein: CASSHRDGTEAFF.

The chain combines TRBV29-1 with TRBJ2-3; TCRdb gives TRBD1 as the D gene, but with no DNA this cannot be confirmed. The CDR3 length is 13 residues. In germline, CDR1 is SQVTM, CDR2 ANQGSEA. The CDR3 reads CSVERDPQNTQYF.